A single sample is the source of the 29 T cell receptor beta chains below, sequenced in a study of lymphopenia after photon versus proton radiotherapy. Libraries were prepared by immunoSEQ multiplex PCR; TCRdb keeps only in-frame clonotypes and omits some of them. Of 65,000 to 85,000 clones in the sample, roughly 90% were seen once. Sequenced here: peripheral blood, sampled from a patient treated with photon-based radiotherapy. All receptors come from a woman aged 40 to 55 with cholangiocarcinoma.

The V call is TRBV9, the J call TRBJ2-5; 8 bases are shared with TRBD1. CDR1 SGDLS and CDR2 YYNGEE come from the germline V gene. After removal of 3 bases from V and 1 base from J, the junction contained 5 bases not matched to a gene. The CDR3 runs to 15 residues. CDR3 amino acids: CASSEFGTGQETQYF. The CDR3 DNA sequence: TGTGCCAGCAGCGAATTTGGGACAGGCCAAGAGACCCAGTACTTC.

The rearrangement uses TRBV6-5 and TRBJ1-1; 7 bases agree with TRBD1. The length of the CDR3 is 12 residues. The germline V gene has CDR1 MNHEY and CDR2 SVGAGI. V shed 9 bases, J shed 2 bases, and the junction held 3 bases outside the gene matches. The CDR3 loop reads CASWDRNTEAFF. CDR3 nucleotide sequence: TGTGCCAGTTGGGACAGAAACACTGAAGCTTTCTTT.

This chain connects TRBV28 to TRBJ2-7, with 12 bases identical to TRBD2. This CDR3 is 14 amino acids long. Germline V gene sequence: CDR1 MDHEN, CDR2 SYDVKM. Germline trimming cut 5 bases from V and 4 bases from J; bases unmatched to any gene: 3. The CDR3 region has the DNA TGTGCCAGCAGTCGACTAGCGGGAGTTTACGAGCAGTACTTC. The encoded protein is CASSRLAGVYEQYF.

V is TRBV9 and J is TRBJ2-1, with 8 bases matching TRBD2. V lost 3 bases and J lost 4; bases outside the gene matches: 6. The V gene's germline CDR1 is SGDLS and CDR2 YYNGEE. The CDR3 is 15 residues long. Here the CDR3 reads CASSAQSGSYNEQFF. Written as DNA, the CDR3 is TGTGCCAGCAGCGCCCAGAGCGGGAGTTACAATGAGCAGTTCTTC.

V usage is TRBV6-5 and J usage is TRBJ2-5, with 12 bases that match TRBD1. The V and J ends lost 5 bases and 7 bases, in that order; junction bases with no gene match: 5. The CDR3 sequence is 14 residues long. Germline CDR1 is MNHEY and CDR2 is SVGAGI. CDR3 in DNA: TGTGCCAGCAGTGGGGGACAGGGGGCTGGGACCCAGTACTTC. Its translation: CASSGGQGAGTQYF.

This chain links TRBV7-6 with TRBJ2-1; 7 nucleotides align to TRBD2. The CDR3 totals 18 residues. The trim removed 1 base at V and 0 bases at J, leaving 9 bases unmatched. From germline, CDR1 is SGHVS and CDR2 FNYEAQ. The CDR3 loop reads CASSLDSSGDSSYNEQFF. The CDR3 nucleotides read TGTGCCAGCAGCTTAGATTCTAGCGGCGATAGCTCCTACAATGAGCAGTTCTTC.

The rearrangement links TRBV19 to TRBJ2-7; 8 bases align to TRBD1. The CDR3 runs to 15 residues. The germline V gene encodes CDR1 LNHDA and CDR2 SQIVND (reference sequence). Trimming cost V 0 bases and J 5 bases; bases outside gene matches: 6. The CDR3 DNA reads TGTGCCAGTAGTATAGAGGGCAGGGGGCGACACGAGCAGTACTTC. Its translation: CASSIEGRGRHEQYF. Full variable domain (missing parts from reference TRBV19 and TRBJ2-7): DGGITQSPKYLFRKEGQNVTLSCEQNLNHDAMYWYRQDPGQGLRLIYYSQIVNDFQKGDIAEGYSVSREKKESFPLTVTSAQKNPTAFYLCASSIEGRGRHEQYFGPGTRLTVT.

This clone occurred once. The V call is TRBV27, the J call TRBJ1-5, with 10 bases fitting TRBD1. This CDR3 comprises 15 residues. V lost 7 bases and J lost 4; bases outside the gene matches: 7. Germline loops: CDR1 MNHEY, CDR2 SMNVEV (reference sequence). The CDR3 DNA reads TGTGCCAGCAAACTCGGGACAGGGGTTAATCAGCCCCAGCATTTT. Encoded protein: CASKLGTGVNQPQHF.

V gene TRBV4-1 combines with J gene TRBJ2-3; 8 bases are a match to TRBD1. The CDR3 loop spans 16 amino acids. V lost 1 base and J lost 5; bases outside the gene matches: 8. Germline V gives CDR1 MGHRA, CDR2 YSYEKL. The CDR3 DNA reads TGCGCCAGCAGCCAAGGGTTCAGGGGGCGTCAAGATACGCAGTATTTT. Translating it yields CASSQGFRGRQDTQYF.

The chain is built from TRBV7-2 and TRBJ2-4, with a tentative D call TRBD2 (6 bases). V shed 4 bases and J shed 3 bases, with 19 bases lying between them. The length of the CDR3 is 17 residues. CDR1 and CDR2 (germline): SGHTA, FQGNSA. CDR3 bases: TGTGCCAGCAGCTCTAGCCCCCCGGGGGTCTTCAAAAACATTCAGTACTTC. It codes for CASSSSPPGVFKNIQYF.

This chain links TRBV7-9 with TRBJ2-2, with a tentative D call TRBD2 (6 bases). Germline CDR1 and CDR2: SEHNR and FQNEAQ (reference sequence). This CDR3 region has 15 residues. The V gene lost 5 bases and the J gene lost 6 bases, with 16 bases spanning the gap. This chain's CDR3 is CASSPLWASAGELFF. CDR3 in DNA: TGTGCCAGCAGCCCTTTGTGGGCTAGCGCCGGGGAGCTGTTTTTT.

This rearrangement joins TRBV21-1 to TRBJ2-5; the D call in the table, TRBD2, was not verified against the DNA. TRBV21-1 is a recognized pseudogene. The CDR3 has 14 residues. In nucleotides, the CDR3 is TGTGCCAGCAGCGACTGCCCGTCGGTGGAGACCCAGTACTTC. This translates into CASSDCPSVETQYF.

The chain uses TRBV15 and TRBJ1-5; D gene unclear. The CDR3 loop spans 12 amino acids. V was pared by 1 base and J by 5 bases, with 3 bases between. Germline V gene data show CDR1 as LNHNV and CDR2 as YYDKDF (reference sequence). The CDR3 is CATSRADQPQHF. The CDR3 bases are TGTGCCACCAGCAGAGCGGATCAGCCCCAGCATTTT.

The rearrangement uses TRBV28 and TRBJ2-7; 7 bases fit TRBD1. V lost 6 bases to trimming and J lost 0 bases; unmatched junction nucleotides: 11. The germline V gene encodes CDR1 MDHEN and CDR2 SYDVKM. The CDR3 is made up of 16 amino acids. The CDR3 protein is CASSLPGDSRSYEQYF. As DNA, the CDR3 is TGTGCCAGCAGCCTCCCCGGGGACAGTCGCTCCTACGAGCAGTACTTC.

In nucleotides, the CDR3 is TGTGCCAGCAGCTTGGGACATAGGGTCGAGACCCAGTACTTC. Translating it yields CASSLGHRVETQYF. The V and J genes are TRBV7-2 and TRBJ2-5; D perhaps matches TRBD1 (6 bases). The V gene's germline CDR1 is SGHTA and CDR2 FQGNSA. This CDR3 has 14 residues. Trimming pared 3 bases from V and 5 bases from J, leaving 13 bases between.

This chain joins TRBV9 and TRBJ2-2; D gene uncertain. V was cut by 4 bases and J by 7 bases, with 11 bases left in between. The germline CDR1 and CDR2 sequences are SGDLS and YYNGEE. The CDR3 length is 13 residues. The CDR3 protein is CASSPNPSGELFF. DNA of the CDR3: TGTGCCAGCAGCCCTAACCCCAGCGGGGAGCTGTTTTTT.

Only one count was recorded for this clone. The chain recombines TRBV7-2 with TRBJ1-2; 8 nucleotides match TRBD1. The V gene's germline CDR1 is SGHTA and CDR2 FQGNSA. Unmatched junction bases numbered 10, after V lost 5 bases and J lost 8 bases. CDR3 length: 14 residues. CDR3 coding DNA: TGTGCCAGCAGCCAGGGGGCGGGGACGGGAGGCTACACCTTC. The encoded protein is CASSQGAGTGGYTF. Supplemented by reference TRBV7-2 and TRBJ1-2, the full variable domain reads GAGVSQSPSNKVTEKGKDVELRCDPISGHTALYWYRQSLGQGLEFLIYFQGNSAPDKSGLPSDRFSAERTGGSVSTLTIQRTQQEDSAVYLCASSQGAGTGGYTFGSGTRLTVV.

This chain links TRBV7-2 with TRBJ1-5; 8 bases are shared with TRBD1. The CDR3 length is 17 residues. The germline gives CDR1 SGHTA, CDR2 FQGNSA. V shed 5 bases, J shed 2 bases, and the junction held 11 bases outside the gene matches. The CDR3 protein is CASSPDQGALGNQPQHF. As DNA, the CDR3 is TGTGCCAGCAGCCCGGACCAGGGGGCGTTGGGCAATCAGCCCCAGCATTTT. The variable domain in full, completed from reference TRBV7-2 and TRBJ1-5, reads GAGVSQSPSNKVTEKGKDVELRCDPISGHTALYWYRQSLGQGLEFLIYFQGNSAPDKSGLPSDRFSAERTGGSVSTLTIQRTQQEDSAVYLCASSPDQGALGNQPQHFGDGTRLSIL.

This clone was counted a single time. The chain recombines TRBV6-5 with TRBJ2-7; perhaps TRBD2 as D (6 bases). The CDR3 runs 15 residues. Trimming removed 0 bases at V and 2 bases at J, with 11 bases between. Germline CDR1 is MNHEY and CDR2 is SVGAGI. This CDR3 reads CASSYSGGAPYEQYF. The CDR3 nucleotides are TGTGCCAGCAGTTACTCAGGCGGGGCCCCCTACGAGCAGTACTTC.

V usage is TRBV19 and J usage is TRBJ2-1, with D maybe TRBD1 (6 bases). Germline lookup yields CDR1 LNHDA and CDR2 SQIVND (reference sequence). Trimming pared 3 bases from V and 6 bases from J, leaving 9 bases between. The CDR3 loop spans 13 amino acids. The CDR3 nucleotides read TGTGCCAGTAGTATCGTACAGGGCAATGAGCAGTTCTTC. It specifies CASSIVQGNEQFF.

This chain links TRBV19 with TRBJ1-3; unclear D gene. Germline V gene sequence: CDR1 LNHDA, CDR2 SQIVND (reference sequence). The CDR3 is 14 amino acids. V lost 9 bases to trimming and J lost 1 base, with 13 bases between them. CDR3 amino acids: CASMPLGSGNTIYF. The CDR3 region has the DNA TGTGCCAGCATGCCTCTAGGGTCTGGAAACACCATATATTTT.

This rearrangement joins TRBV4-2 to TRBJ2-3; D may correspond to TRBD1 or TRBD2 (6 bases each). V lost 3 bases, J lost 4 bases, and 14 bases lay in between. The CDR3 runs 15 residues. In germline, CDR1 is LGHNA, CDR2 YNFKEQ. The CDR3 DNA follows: TGTGCCAGCAGCCAGGGGGGCGGGGAGGCAGATACGCAGTATTTT. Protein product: CASSQGGGEADTQYF.

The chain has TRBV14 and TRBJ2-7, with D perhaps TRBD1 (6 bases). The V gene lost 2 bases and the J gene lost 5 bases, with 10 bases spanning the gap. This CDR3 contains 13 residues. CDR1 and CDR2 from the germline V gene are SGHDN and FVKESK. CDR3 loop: CASSQPTGHEQYF. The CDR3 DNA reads TGTGCCAGCAGCCAACCAACAGGGCACGAGCAGTACTTC.

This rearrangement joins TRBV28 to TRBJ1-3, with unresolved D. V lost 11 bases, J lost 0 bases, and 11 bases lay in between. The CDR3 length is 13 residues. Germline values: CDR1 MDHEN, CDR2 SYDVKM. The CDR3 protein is CAGRASSGNTIYF. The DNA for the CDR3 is TGTGCCGGGCGAGCTAGCTCTGGAAACACCATATATTTT.

In DNA form, the CDR3 reads TGTGCCAGCAGCTCTCTGGGGGGCTCTGGAAACACCATATATTTT. Translation gives CASSSLGGSGNTIYF. V usage is TRBV27 and J usage is TRBJ1-3, with TRBD1 as a possible D gene (5 bases). The ends were cut back, 6 bases at V and 0 bases at J, with 12 bases in the middle. Germline-derived CDR1 and CDR2 are MNHEY and SMNVEV (reference sequence). This CDR3 region has 15 residues.

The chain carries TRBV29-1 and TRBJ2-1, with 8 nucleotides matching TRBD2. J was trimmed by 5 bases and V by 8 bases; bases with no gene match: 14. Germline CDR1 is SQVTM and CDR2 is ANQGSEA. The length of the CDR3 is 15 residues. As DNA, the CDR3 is TGCAGCTCATCAGGGAGCGGGAGTTTCAACAATGAGCAGTTCTTC. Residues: CSSSGSGSFNNEQFF.

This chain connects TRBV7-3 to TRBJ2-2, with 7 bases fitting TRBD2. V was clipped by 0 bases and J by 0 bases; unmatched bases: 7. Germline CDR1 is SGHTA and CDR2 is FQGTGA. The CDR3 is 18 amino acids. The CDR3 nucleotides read TGTGCCAGCAGCTTAACGCGCCTGGCGGGGGCGAACACCGGGGAGCTGTTTTTT. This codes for CASSLTRLAGANTGELFF. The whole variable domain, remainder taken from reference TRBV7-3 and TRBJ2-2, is GAGVSQTPSNKVTEKGKYVELRCDPISGHTALYWYRQSLGQGPEFLIYFQGTGAADDSGLPNDRFFAVRPEGSVSTLKIQRTERGDSAVYLCASSLTRLAGANTGELFFGEGSRLTVL.

CDR3 DNA sequence: TGTGCCAGCAGTTCCCCACGGACAGGGCACACTGAAGCTTTCTTT. Its protein is CASSSPRTGHTEAFF. V usage is TRBV27 and J usage is TRBJ1-1, with TRBD1 identical over 8 bases. Germline CDR1 MNHEY, CDR2 SMNVEV (reference sequence). After removal of 4 bases from V and 3 bases from J, the junction contained 7 bases not matched to a gene. This CDR3 has 15 residues.

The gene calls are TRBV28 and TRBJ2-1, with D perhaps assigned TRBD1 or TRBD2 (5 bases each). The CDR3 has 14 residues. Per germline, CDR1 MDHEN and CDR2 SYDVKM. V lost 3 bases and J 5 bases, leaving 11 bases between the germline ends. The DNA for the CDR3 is TGTGCCAGCAGTTTGTTGAGGGGCCACAATGAGCAGTTCTTC. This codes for CASSLLRGHNEQFF.